The 14 T cell receptor beta chains given below trace back to one sample, sequenced in a study of human T cells and chemical hapten exposure. Time point: healthy volunteer bleed at 6 weeks. Researchers extracted total RNA from unfractionated whole blood. TCRdb re-called the RACE reads with MiXCR, one entry per CDR3 protein. The profile shows fewer than 100,000 distinct CDR3 sequences, approximately 8.6% of them singletons. Sample: whole blood. Receptors were obtained from a female donor in good health. Some clones in this sample may be carry-over from other donors' samples.

Many counts were recorded for this clonotype. This chain connects TRBV3-1 to TRBJ2-3; D remains ambiguous. Germline CDR1 reads LGHDT; CDR2 reads YNNKEL (reference sequence). The V end lost 1 base, the J end lost 2 bases, and 7 bases lay between the germline ends. The CDR3 spans 14 residues. The CDR3 is CASSQAPYTDTQYF. The CDR3 nucleotides are TGTGCCAGCAGCCAAGCCCCTTACACAGATACGCAGTATTTT.

This clonotype was recorded many times. The chain combines TRBV29-1 with TRBJ2-1; D is possibly TRBD1 (5 bases). There are 14 residues in the CDR3. Trimming stripped 4 bases from V and 9 bases from J, with 19 bases between. Per germline, CDR1 SQVTM and CDR2 ANQGSEA. In DNA, the CDR3 is TGCAGCGTTGGGGGCGACGAGGTTTACGGTGAGCAGTTCTTC. Protein product: CSVGGDEVYGEQFF.

The table lists this clonotype with a few counts. This chain uses TRBV5-6 with TRBJ2-3; 7 positions match TRBD1. This CDR3 spans 15 amino acids. The germline V gene has CDR1 SGHDT and CDR2 YYEEEE. Trimming took 9 bases from V and 2 from J; bases not matched to a gene: 12. In DNA form, the CDR3 reads TGTGCCACCTCATCGACAGGGATAGACACAGATACGCAGTATTTT. Protein product: CATSSTGIDTDTQYF.

This clonotype was seen ten or more times. The chain carries TRBV25-1 and TRBJ1-1, with 7 positions matching TRBD1. The germline gives CDR1 MGHDK, CDR2 SYGVNS. V lost 3 bases, J lost 6 bases, and 10 bases stayed unmatched. The CDR3 is 15 amino acids. The CDR3 region has the DNA TGTGCCAGCAGTGACAACTTAAGGACAGGATCTGAAGCTTTCTTT. Encoded protein: CASSDNLRTGSEAFF.

The V and J genes are TRBV28 and TRBJ1-3; D is ambiguous. The CDR3 is made up of 17 amino acids. Germline lookup yields CDR1 MDHEN and CDR2 SYDVKM. V shed 4 bases and J shed 3 bases, with 19 bases lying between them. The CDR3 protein is CASSSYPPKNYGNTIYF. CDR3 coding DNA: TGTGCCAGCAGTTCCTATCCGCCCAAAAACTATGGAAACACCATATATTTT.

This clonotype was counted a few times. This chain links TRBV12-3 or TRBV12-4 with TRBJ1-2; maybe TRBD1 (6 bases). V was cut by 3 bases and J by 8 bases, with 13 bases left in between. This CDR3 region has 13 residues. In DNA form, the CDR3 reads TGTGCCAGCAGTTTCTCGGACAGTGGCGGCTACACCTTC. It yields the protein CASSFSDSGGYTF.

This sequence joins TRBV5-1 and TRBJ2-3; 11 positions agree with TRBD1. Germline V CDR1 and CDR2: SGHRS, YFSETQ. The CDR3 is made up of 16 amino acids. Germline trimming cut 2 bases from V and 2 bases from J; bases unmatched to any gene: 4. The CDR3: CASSLGGQGVTDTQYF. Here the CDR3 DNA reads TGCGCCAGCAGCTTAGGGGGACAGGGGGTCACAGATACGCAGTATTTT. The whole variable domain, remainder taken from reference TRBV5-1 and TRBJ2-3, is KAGVTQTPRYLIKTRGQQVTLSCSPISGHRSVSWYQQTPGQGLQFLFEYFSETQRNKGNFPGRFSGRQFSNSRSEMNVSTLELGDSALYLCASSLGGQGVTDTQYFGPGTRLTVL.

CDR3 sequence: CASSLEWRGANYEQYF. CDR3 in DNA: TGTGCCAGCAGCTTAGAGTGGCGGGGGGCAAACTACGAGCAGTACTTC. This rearrangement joins TRBV7-9 to TRBJ2-7; the match to TRBD2 covers 8 bases. Trimming cost V 1 base and J 3 bases; bases outside gene matches: 8. This CDR3 has 16 amino acids. From germline, CDR1 is SEHNR and CDR2 FQNEAQ (reference sequence). The full variable domain, its missing parts supplied by reference TRBV7-9 and TRBJ2-7, is DTGVSQNPRHKITKRGQNVTFRCDPISEHNRLYWYRQTLGQGPEFLTYFQNEAQLEKSRLLSDRFSAERPKGSFSTLEIQRTEQGDSAMYLCASSLEWRGANYEQYFGPGTRLTVT.

V usage is TRBV20-1 and J usage is TRBJ1-5; D remains unclear. This CDR3 comprises 14 residues. CDR1 and CDR2 (germline): DFQATT, SNEGSKA (reference sequence). V lost 3 bases to trimming and J lost 5 bases, with 14 bases between them. The CDR3 spells CSASDKGVDQPQHF. As DNA, the CDR3 is TGCAGTGCTAGTGATAAGGGAGTTGATCAGCCCCAGCATTTT.

The chain combines TRBV6-2 or TRBV6-3 with TRBJ1-5; D might be TRBD1 (6 bases). Trimming left V 4 bases short and J 4 bases short, with 14 bases between. In germline, CDR1 is MNHEY, CDR2 SVGEGT. This CDR3 has 15 amino acids. The CDR3 loop reads CASSSHSDSNQPQHF. The CDR3 DNA reads as TGTGCCAGCAGTTCCCACTCGGACAGTAATCAGCCCCAGCATTTT.

The chain has TRBV20-1 and TRBJ2-3; TRBD1 is a possible D gene (6 bases). The CDR3 has 13 amino acids. Trimming left V 1 base short and J 5 bases short, with 10 bases between. Germline values: CDR1 DFQATT, CDR2 SNEGSKA (reference sequence). The CDR3 sequence is CSARGGRRDTQYF. The CDR3 DNA reads as TGCAGTGCTAGAGGGGGGCGACGAGATACGCAGTATTTT.

This clonotype was observed a handful of times. The CDR3 protein is CASKVGEMNTEAFF. The DNA for the CDR3 is TGTGCCAGCAAAGTAGGAGAAATGAACACTGAAGCTTTCTTT. The genes are TRBV2 and TRBJ1-1, with no clear D. The germline V gene has CDR1 SNHLY and CDR2 FYNNEI. The CDR3 is 14 amino acids. Trimming removed 7 bases from V and 0 bases from J, with 12 bases in between.

The rearrangement joins TRBV7-2 to TRBJ1-3; 7 positions match TRBD1. This CDR3 spans 17 amino acids. Germline CDR1 reads SGHTA; CDR2 reads FQGNSA. V gave up 6 bases and J gave up 4 bases; unmatched junction bases: 15. The CDR3 loop is CASRPRDSRPGGNTIYF. CDR3 in DNA: TGTGCCAGCAGGCCCCGGGACAGTCGGCCGGGCGGAAACACCATATATTTT. The variable domain in full, with the rest retrieved from reference TRBV7-2 and TRBJ1-3, is GAGVSQSPSNKVTEKGKDVELRCDPISGHTALYWYRQSLGQGLEFLIYFQGNSAPDKSGLPSDRFSAERTGGSVSTLTIQRTQQEDSAVYLCASRPRDSRPGGNTIYFGEGSWLTVV.

The rearrangement links TRBV27 to TRBJ1-5; 7 bases agree with TRBD1. Germline CDR1 MNHEY, CDR2 SMNVEV (reference sequence). Trimming took 8 bases from V and 3 from J; bases not matched to a gene: 13. CDR3 length: 16 residues. The CDR3 reads CASSLGGGFINQPQHF. The CDR3 DNA reads as TGTGCCAGCTCCTTGGGAGGGGGCTTCATCAATCAGCCCCAGCATTTT.